Listed here are 25 T cell receptor beta chains from one sample, sequenced in a study of blood T cells in healthy people across ages. The use of a sample-barcoded 5' primer and a J-beta primer mix characterized a second PCR of about 6 to 11 cycles. One entry per CDR3 protein results from TCRdb running MiXCR on the 5' RACE reads. The data contain 550,000 to 800,000 distinct CDR3 sequences, less than 40% of them singletons. The sequenced material came from blood. These receptors all come from a woman over 75 in good health.

V usage is TRBV5-1 and J usage is TRBJ2-3; D remains ambiguous. CDR1 is SGHRS, CDR2 YFSETQ, per germline. The CDR3 contains 16 residues. V lost 0 bases and J lost 3, with 14 bases in between. The CDR3: CASSLEARSRTDTQYF. For the CDR3, the DNA is TGCGCCAGCAGCTTGGAGGCCCGCTCGAGGACAGATACGCAGTATTTT.

The chain has TRBV7-3 and TRBJ2-5, with TRBD2 matching 13 bases. The V and J ends lost 5 bases and 4 bases, in that order; junction bases with no gene match: 7. There are 16 residues in the CDR3. Germline assignment: CDR1 SGHTA and CDR2 FQGTGA. The CDR3 region is CASSRGLAGERETQYF. The CDR3, as DNA: TGTGCCAGCAGCCGCGGACTAGCGGGGGAACGAGAGACCCAGTACTTC.

This clonotype was detected many times. V and J are TRBV7-2 and TRBJ2-1, with D possibly being TRBD1 or TRBD2 (5 bases each). This CDR3 has 15 amino acids. Trimming took 4 bases from V and 5 from J, leaving 15 bases between them. Germline V CDR1 and CDR2: SGHTA, FQGNSA. This CDR3 reads CASSWTTGAHNEQFF. The CDR3 DNA follows: TGTGCCAGCAGCTGGACCACCGGGGCGCACAATGAGCAGTTCTTC.

This chain links TRBV2 with TRBJ2-3; 13 positions agree with TRBD2. CDR3 length equals 15 residues. With V trimmed by 6 bases and J by 7 bases, 7 bases remained unmatched. Germline CDR1 is SNHLY and CDR2 is FYNNEI. The CDR3 DNA follows: TGTGCCAGCAGGTCCACTAGCGGGGGGGCCCATACGCAGTATTTT. As protein: CASRSTSGGAHTQYF.

Comment on this clonotype: A read error is possible here, since a much larger clone lies one base away. This chain links TRBV5-1 with TRBJ2-5; D is ambiguous. CDR1 and CDR2 (germline): SGHRS, YFSETQ. This CDR3 has 11 residues. The chain's CDR3 is CAGSAGETQYF. CDR3 bases: TGCGCCGGCAGCGCCGGGGAGACCCAGTACTTC.

This clonotype was picked up a small number of times. The rearrangement joins TRBV3-1 to TRBJ2-5, with 8 bases lining up with TRBD2. With the DNA end fitting TRBJ2-1 better, the J assignment may be wrong. CDR3 size: 15 residues. The germline gives CDR1 LGHDT, CDR2 YNNKEL (reference sequence). CDR3 DNA sequence: TGTGCCAGCAGCCACCTCGGACTAGCCGAAGAGACCCAGTTCTTC. Protein product: CASSHLGLAEETQFF.

The chain uses TRBV7-8 and TRBJ2-1, with 10 nucleotides matching TRBD2. CDR1 SGHVS and CDR2 FQNEAQ come from the germline V gene. The junction had 8 bases not matched to a gene; V was cut back by 1 base and J by 2 bases. CDR3 length equals 18 residues. CDR3 in amino acids: CASSLESSGRVAYNEQFF. The CDR3, as DNA: TGTGCCAGCAGCTTAGAATCTAGCGGGAGAGTTGCCTACAATGAGCAGTTCTTC.

Turning to this clonotype: This may arise from a read error, as a much more abundant clone is one base away. J is TRBJ1-4 and V is TRBV29-1; D remains unclear. The germline V gene has CDR1 SQVTM and CDR2 ANQGSEA. The CDR3 totals 10 residues. CDR3 region: CSGGNEKLIF. The CDR3 DNA reads as TGCAGCGGTGGTAATGAAAAACTGATTTTT.

This clonotype was seen only once. The chain uses TRBV5-1 and TRBJ2-1; D may match TRBD1 or TRBD2 (5 bases each). V gave up 4 bases and J gave up 7 bases, with 21 bases separating them. Germline CDR1 and CDR2: SGHRS and YFSETQ. CDR3 length: 16 residues. The CDR3 spells CASSPGTVVGLNEQFF. As DNA, the CDR3 is TGCGCCAGCAGCCCCGGGACCGTAGTCGGTTTGAATGAGCAGTTCTTC. Full variable domain (missing parts from reference TRBV5-1 and TRBJ2-1): KAGVTQTPRYLIKTRGQQVTLSCSPISGHRSVSWYQQTPGQGLQFLFEYFSETQRNKGNFPGRFSGRQFSNSRSEMNVSTLELGDSALYLCASSPGTVVGLNEQFFGPGTRLTVL.

About this clonotype: Just one base apart from a much larger clone, this may be a read error. The rearrangement uses TRBV7-8 and TRBJ2-3; 8 bases are a match to TRBD1. Germline V lookup: CDR1 SGHVS, CDR2 FQNEAQ. The CDR3 spans 17 residues. The CDR3 sequence is CAGSLGPRGQSTDTQYF. The CDR3 nucleotides are TGTGCCGGCAGCCTAGGACCCAGGGGGCAGAGCACAGATACGCAGTATTTT.

This chain joins TRBV20-1 and TRBJ2-7; D may be TRBD2 (5 bases). The CDR3 runs 15 residues. Germline lookup yields CDR1 DFQATT and CDR2 SNEGSKA (reference sequence). The V gene lost 0 bases and the J gene lost 0 bases, with 12 bases spanning the gap. The CDR3 DNA reads TGCAGTGCTAGAGACCCAAGCGGCCTCTCCTACGAGCAGTACTTC. Protein sequence: CSARDPSGLSYEQYF.

This clonotype has a count of ten or more. This chain links TRBV7-8 with TRBJ2-7; D may correspond to TRBD1 or TRBD2 (5 bases each). With 1 base removed from V and 6 bases from J, the gap between germline ends came to 10 bases. The CDR3 is 13 residues long. CDR1 is SGHVS, CDR2 FQNEAQ, per germline. The CDR3 DNA reads TGTGCCAGCAGCTTAGTGCTTGGGGGCGAGCAGTACTTC. It is translated as CASSLVLGGEQYF.

The rearrangement uses TRBV28 and TRBJ1-5; tentative D call: TRBD1 (5 bases). The CDR3 totals 13 residues. Trimming cost V 6 bases and J 9 bases, with 15 bases left between them. Germline assignment: CDR1 MDHEN and CDR2 SYDVKM. CDR3 region: CASSQPVQGPQHF. The CDR3 DNA reads as TGTGCCAGCAGCCAACCTGTGCAGGGGCCCCAGCATTTT.

The chain is built from TRBV12-2 and TRBJ2-4; whether TRBD1, the table's D call, matches the DNA was not checked. TRBV12-2 is flagged as a pseudogene. The CDR3 is 20 residues long. The CDR3 DNA is TGTGCAAGTCGCTTGGTCTCCGGGACAGCCGATTTATTAGCCAAAAACATTCAGTACTTC. Its protein is CASRLVSGTADLLAKNIQYF.

V gene TRBV5-1 combines with J gene TRBJ2-3, with TRBD1 matching over 7 bases. Germline-derived CDR1 and CDR2 are SGHRS and YFSETQ. The CDR3 consists of 17 residues. Losses at the gene ends were 5 bases for V and 2 bases for J; bases not matched to a gene: 14. For the CDR3, the DNA is TGCGCCAGCAGTTTCCAACACAGGGGAAGATTCACAGATACGCAGTATTTT. It is translated as CASSFQHRGRFTDTQYF.

V usage is TRBV6-6 and J usage is TRBJ2-5, with D perhaps matching TRBD2 (5 bases). The J call may be wrong; the DNA end is better matched by TRBJ2-7. The CDR3 sequence is 14 residues long. Germline V gene sequence: CDR1 MNHNY, CDR2 SVGAGI (reference sequence). The CDR3 DNA reads as TGTGCCAGCAGCCCTAGACTATTAAACAACGAGCAGTACTTC. Translation: CASSPRLLNNEQYF.

This chain joins TRBV29-1 and TRBJ2-7, with 7 bases aligning to TRBD1. Losses at the gene ends were 7 bases for V and 2 bases for J; bases not matched to a gene: 11. Per germline, CDR1 SQVTM and CDR2 ANQGSEA. This CDR3 has 14 residues. CDR3 sequence (DNA): TGCAGCGCCCAGACAGGGCAAAATGCCTACGAGCAGTACTTC. Protein product: CSAQTGQNAYEQYF.

A word on this clonotype: A single base separates this from a much larger clone, so it may be a read error. The conserved final phenylalanine or tryptophan is absent from the CDR3, which likely points to a read error. The chain links TRBV7-8 to TRBJ1-6, with D possibly matching TRBD1 (5 bases). CDR3 length equals 16 residues. Trimming cost V 0 bases and J 10 bases, with 16 bases left between them. In germline, CDR1 is SGHVS, CDR2 FQNEAQ. The CDR3 protein is CASSLAGPGTKSPLHV. The CDR3 DNA reads TGTGCCAGCAGCTTAGCGGGACCGGGGACGAAATCACCCCTCCACGTT.

This clonotype has at least ten counts. The chain is built from TRBV7-2 and TRBJ1-6; no clear D gene. This CDR3 has 16 amino acids. V was pared by 5 bases and J by 6 bases, with 17 bases between. Germline CDR1 reads SGHTA; CDR2 reads FQGNSA. The CDR3 DNA sequence: TGTGCCAGCAGCCCCCCGTTTACAGCACTTAATTCACCCCTCCACTTT. Translating it yields CASSPPFTALNSPLHF.

This clonotype was counted a few times. The V and J genes are TRBV20-1 and TRBJ1-5; 8 bases fit TRBD1. The length of the CDR3 is 13 residues. Looked up from germline, CDR1 is DFQATT and CDR2 is SNEGSKA (reference sequence). As DNA, the CDR3 is TGCAGCTCAGGGGGCAAGGGCAATCAGCCCCAGCATTTT. This gives the protein CSSGGKGNQPQHF.

This clonotype was observed a handful of times. The chain has TRBV12-3 or TRBV12-4 and TRBJ2-7; TRBD2 matches at 7 bases. The CDR3 extends over 15 amino acids. V shed 0 bases and J 3 bases; nucleotides not matched to a gene: 5. The CDR3 reads CASSLARGRIYEQYF. CDR3 in DNA: TGTGCCAGCAGTTTAGCGCGGGGGAGAATCTACGAGCAGTACTTC.

This chain joins TRBV14 and TRBJ2-5; TRBD2 might be the D (6 bases). CDR1 is SGHDN and CDR2 is FVKESK in the germline V gene. V lost 1 base and J 11 bases, leaving 20 bases between the germline ends. The CDR3 spans 15 residues. CDR3 sequence reads: CASSQAGGQAPEQYF. The CDR3 nucleotides read TGTGCCAGCAGCCAAGCCGGGGGTCAGGCGCCTGAGCAGTACTTC.

There are a few counts of this clonotype. The chain joins TRBV7-8 to TRBJ1-1; a possible D gene is TRBD1 (5 bases). The V end lost 0 bases, the J end lost 5 bases, and 13 bases lay between the germline ends. The CDR3 has 15 residues. Germline loops: CDR1 SGHVS, CDR2 FQNEAQ. The DNA of the CDR3 is TGTGCCAGCAGCTTAGCGCGCCGACAGCTGACTGAAGCTTTCTTT. Its translation: CASSLARRQLTEAFF.

The chain joins TRBV20-1 to TRBJ1-2; D is unclear. The CDR3 length is 13 residues. Trimming removed 2 bases from V and 0 bases from J, with 7 bases in between. Germline V CDR1 and CDR2: DFQATT, SNEGSKA (reference sequence). The CDR3 DNA follows: TGCAGTGCTAGACAGGTGACTAACTATGGCTACACCTTC. Its protein is CSARQVTNYGYTF.

The genes are TRBV20-1 and TRBJ2-3; D is unresolved. This CDR3 has 11 amino acids. Germline V CDR1 and CDR2: DFQATT, SNEGSKA (reference sequence). V lost 6 bases and J lost 5, with 9 bases in between. Here the CDR3 reads CSARWGDTQYF. CDR3 DNA: TGCAGTGCCCGGTGGGGAGATACGCAGTATTTT.